This TCR beta chain was obtained from a study of cytotoxic CD8 clonotypes in ibrutinib-treated CLL. Study-wide results and limits: Public clonotypes were uncommon and contracted or stayed stable on treatment.

Trimming stripped 5 bases from V and 1 base from J, with 11 bases between. CDR3 length: 14 residues. Germline CDR1 SGHNT, CDR2 YENEEA. The table lists this clone with a count of one. Its specificity is unknown. Sequenced by immunoSEQ multiplex PCR; TCRdb stores in-frame clones only, minus some. Counted here are about 68,000 clones, about nine tenths occurring once; the ten biggest clones make up roughly 3%. This clonotype was sampled from a human donor with chronic lymphocytic leukemia. The chain is built from TRBV11-3 and TRBJ1-1; tentatively, D is TRBD1 (6 bases). The sample in question was PBMCs, obtained after 12 months of ibrutinib treatment. The CDR3 here is CASSRTAQNTEAFF. DNA for the CDR3: TGTGCCAGCAGCAGGACAGCTCAGAACACTGAAGCTTTCTTT.